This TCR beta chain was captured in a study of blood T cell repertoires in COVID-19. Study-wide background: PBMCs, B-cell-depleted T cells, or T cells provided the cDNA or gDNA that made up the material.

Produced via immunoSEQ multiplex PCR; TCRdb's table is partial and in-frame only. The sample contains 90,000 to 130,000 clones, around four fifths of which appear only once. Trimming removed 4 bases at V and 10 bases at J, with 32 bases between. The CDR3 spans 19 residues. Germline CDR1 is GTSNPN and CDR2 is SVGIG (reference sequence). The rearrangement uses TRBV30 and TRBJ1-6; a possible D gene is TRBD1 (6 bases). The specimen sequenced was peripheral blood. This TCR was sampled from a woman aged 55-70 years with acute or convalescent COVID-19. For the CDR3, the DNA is TGTGCCTGGACCAAAATCGCGGGGGGCAAGCAATTCGGTCGCTCACCCCTCCACTTT. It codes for CAWTKIAGGKQFGRSPLHF.